The 27 T cell receptor beta chains reported below all come from one sample, sequenced in a study of blood T cell repertoires in COVID-19. Profiled with immunoSEQ multiplex PCR; TCRdb holds only in-frame clones, not every one. The sample includes 85,000 to 130,000 clones, roughly nine tenths of them seen just once. Sequenced: peripheral blood. The receptors were sampled from a man aged 55 to 70 with acute or convalescent COVID-19.

The chain has TRBV7-8 and TRBJ2-3; a possible D gene is TRBD2 (6 bases). Deletions cut 11 bases from V and 3 bases from J, with 15 bases between. This CDR3 has 13 residues. Germline assignment: CDR1 SGHVS and CDR2 FQNEAQ. This CDR3 reads CACGAGRTDTQYF. In DNA, the CDR3 is TGTGCCTGCGGGGCGGGGCGGACAGATACGCAGTATTTT.

This rearrangement joins TRBV3-1 (or the pseudogene TRBV3-2) to TRBJ1-3, with 11 positions matching TRBD1. J gave up 0 bases and V 8 bases, and 6 bases lay outside the gene matches. The germline V gene encodes CDR1 LGHDT and CDR2 YNNKEL (reference sequence). CDR3 length: 16 residues. The CDR3 nucleotides are TGTGCCAGCCGGGACAGGGGGTCCCACTCTGGAAACACCATATATTTT. This translates into CASRDRGSHSGNTIYF.

V is TRBV5-4 and J is TRBJ2-7, with D possibly being TRBD2 (6 bases). V lost 4 bases and J 0 bases, leaving 11 bases between the germline ends. This CDR3 is built from 14 residues. In germline, CDR1 is SGHNT, CDR2 YYREEE (reference sequence). CDR3 DNA: TGTGCCAGCAGCCGCTCGGGGGACTCCTACGAGCAGTACTTC. Translating gives CASSRSGDSYEQYF.

CDR3 DNA: TGTGCCAGCAGCTCACCCGACAGGGTCGAGCAGTACTTC. Its translation: CASSSPDRVEQYF. This chain uses TRBV7-2 with TRBJ2-7; TRBD1 matches at 7 bases. Per the germline V gene, CDR1 is SGHTA and CDR2 is FQGNSA. The CDR3 spans 13 residues. The ends lost 4 bases at V and 6 bases at J; junction bases unmatched: 6.

The rearrangement links TRBV19 to TRBJ2-5; D possibly corresponds to TRBD2 (6 bases). Trimming shortened V by 7 bases and J by 5 bases, and 17 bases separated the two germline ends. Germline assignment: CDR1 LNHDA and CDR2 SQIVND (reference sequence). CDR3 size: 14 residues. DNA for the CDR3: TGTGCCAGTAAGGCCCAGACTAGTGGGGAGACCCAGTACTTC. This encodes CASKAQTSGETQYF.

This chain links TRBV19 with TRBJ1-1, with TRBD1 identical over 7 bases. The CDR3 loop spans 15 amino acids. V lost 4 bases and J lost 5; bases outside the gene matches: 10. Germline values: CDR1 LNHDA, CDR2 SQIVND (reference sequence). In nucleotides, the CDR3 is TGTGCCAGTAGTACCCGACAGGGAGGTAGGACTGAAGCTTTCTTT. Translating it yields CASSTRQGGRTEAFF.

The rearrangement joins TRBV5-1 to TRBJ2-3, with 11 bases lining up with TRBD2. The CDR3 runs to 18 residues. The V segment lost 0 bases and the J segment 4 bases; nucleotides outside the gene matches: 10. Germline loops: CDR1 SGHRS, CDR2 YFSETQ. CDR3 coding DNA: TGCGCCAGCAGCTTGGCGGCATTAGCGGGAGGGAGGGCAGATACGCAGTATTTT. Its protein product is CASSLAALAGGRADTQYF.

The chain is built from TRBV30 and TRBJ1-2; D not certain. Germline CDR1 GTSNPN, CDR2 SVGIG (reference sequence). This CDR3 contains 13 residues. Trimming shortened V by 4 bases and J by 2 bases, and 11 bases separated the two germline ends. This CDR3 reads CAWMHGRNYGYTF. For the CDR3, the DNA is TGTGCCTGGATGCATGGCAGGAACTATGGCTACACCTTC.

This rearrangement joins TRBV2 to TRBJ1-1; 9 positions match TRBD1. The germline V gene encodes CDR1 SNHLY and CDR2 FYNNEI. The length of the CDR3 is 14 residues. J lost 11 bases, V lost 6 bases, and 13 bases had no gene match. The CDR3 coding sequence is TGTGCCAGCAGGGCGGGGGACAGGGCTCGTTGGGCTTTCTTT. It yields the protein CASRAGDRARWAFF. Variable domain in full (rest from reference TRBV2 and TRBJ1-1): EPEVTQTPSHQVTQMGQEVILRCVPISNHLYFYWYRQILGQKVEFLVSFYNNEISEKSEIFDDQFSVERPDGSNFTLKIRSTKLEDSAMYFCASRAGDRARWAFFGQGTRLTVV.

The chain couples TRBV28 to TRBJ1-4, with D tentatively TRBD1 (5 bases). Germline CDR1 and CDR2: MDHEN and SYDVKM. CDR3 length: 14 residues. V dropped 8 bases and J dropped 7 bases, with 17 bases sitting between them. The CDR3 nucleotides read TGTGCCAGCCTAGGGGCAGGGCGTCTTGAAAAACTGTTTTTT. It yields the protein CASLGAGRLEKLFF.

CDR3 amino acids: CATGGTSFYNEQFF. In DNA, the CDR3 is TGTGCCACCGGGGGGACTAGCTTTTACAATGAGCAGTTCTTC. This chain joins TRBV27 and TRBJ2-1; 9 positions agree with TRBD2. Germline V gene lookup returns CDR1 MNHEY and CDR2 SMNVEV (reference sequence). This CDR3 is built from 14 residues. V lost 10 bases, J lost 4 bases, and 8 bases stayed unmatched.

J is TRBJ1-5 and V is TRBV24-1, with TRBD1 matching 8 bases. There are 14 residues in the CDR3. Germline V lookup: CDR1 KGHDR, CDR2 SFDVKD. V lost 5 bases, J lost 7 bases, and 6 bases stayed unmatched. The chain's CDR3 is CATSGQGAGQPQHF. The DNA of the CDR3 is TGTGCCACCAGTGGGCAGGGGGCTGGACAGCCCCAGCATTTT.

V and J are TRBV29-1 and TRBJ2-3, with 12 positions matching TRBD1. CDR1 is SQVTM and CDR2 is ANQGSEA in the germline V gene. V lost 3 bases, J lost 5 bases, and 3 bases stayed unmatched. This CDR3 comprises 14 residues. CDR3 DNA sequence: TGCAGCGTTGAGGGACAGGGGGCGGTAGATACGCAGTATTTT. Protein product: CSVEGQGAVDTQYF.

This chain joins TRBV30 and TRBJ2-7; no clear D gene. The germline V and J ends were trimmed by 4 bases and 9 bases, with 7 bases remaining between them. Germline lookup yields CDR1 GTSNPN and CDR2 SVGIG (reference sequence). The CDR3 covers 9 residues. The CDR3 spells CAWTNGQYV. CDR3 DNA sequence: TGTGCCTGGACCAACGGGCAGTACGTC.

The chain couples TRBV9 to TRBJ2-1; no clear D gene. This CDR3 region has 16 residues. The V and J ends lost 0 bases and 1 base respectively, with 11 bases between them. Germline CDR1 reads SGDLS; CDR2 reads YYNGEE. CDR3 coding DNA: TGTGCCAGCAGCGTAGCTCTCGACACATCCTACAATGAGCAGTTCTTC. Encoded protein: CASSVALDTSYNEQFF.

The genes are TRBV24-1 and TRBJ2-3; 10 nucleotides line up with TRBD1. There are 14 residues in the CDR3. Germline V lookup: CDR1 KGHDR, CDR2 SFDVKD. V gave up 7 bases and J gave up 6 bases; unmatched junction bases: 6. CDR3 DNA sequence: TGTGCCACCAGAGGACAGGGGGGGTTGGATACGCAGTATTTT. Residues: CATRGQGGLDTQYF.

The chain uses TRBV19 and TRBJ1-1; no firm D call. There are 14 residues in the CDR3. Trimming stripped 3 bases from V and 4 bases from J, with 12 bases between. Germline values: CDR1 LNHDA, CDR2 SQIVND (reference sequence). CDR3 in amino acids: CASSIRGTVTEAFF. The CDR3 DNA sequence: TGTGCCAGTAGTATCCGGGGAACGGTCACTGAAGCTTTCTTT.

Only one count was recorded for this clone. The CDR3 sequence is CASSYGQGGSYNEQFF. In nucleotides, the CDR3 is TGTGCCAGCAGTTACGGACAGGGTGGGTCCTACAATGAGCAGTTCTTC. J is TRBJ2-1 and V is TRBV6-2 or TRBV6-3, with 8 bases lining up with TRBD1. V was pared by 2 bases and J by 1 base, with 4 bases of the junction left unmatched. Germline values: CDR1 MNHEY, CDR2 SVGEGT. The CDR3 is 16 amino acids.

The chain employs TRBV4-2 and TRBJ2-1; 11 bases match TRBD2. This CDR3 is built from 16 residues. Germline V gene lookup returns CDR1 LGHNA and CDR2 YNFKEQ. V trimming: 0 bases; J trimming: 4 bases; junction bases outside the gene matches: 2. The CDR3 region is CASSQEGLAEYNEQFF. Written as DNA, the CDR3 is TGTGCCAGCAGCCAAGAGGGACTAGCGGAATACAATGAGCAGTTCTTC.

The chain has TRBV19 and TRBJ2-7, with D possibly TRBD2 on 5 matching bases. The CDR3 loop spans 13 amino acids. V gave up 8 bases and J gave up 2 bases, with 13 bases separating them. Germline V gene lookup returns CDR1 LNHDA and CDR2 SQIVND (reference sequence). CDR3 loop: CASRSDGTYEQYF. CDR3 nucleotides: TGTGCCAGTCGAAGTGACGGGACCTACGAGCAGTACTTC.

This clone was recorded only once. The chain joins TRBV7-6 to TRBJ1-6, with TRBD1 identical over 9 bases. The J segment lost 10 bases and the V segment lost 4 bases, leaving 8 bases of the junction unmatched. This CDR3 is 15 amino acids long. The germline V gene has CDR1 SGHVS and CDR2 FNYEAQ. In DNA, the CDR3 is TGTGCCAGCAGCTCCGGACAGGGGTTTGTATCACCCCTCCACTTT. Its translation is CASSSGQGFVSPLHF.

The chain employs TRBV28 and TRBJ2-3; the D is unclear. Germline V gene lookup returns CDR1 MDHEN and CDR2 SYDVKM. V lost 6 bases, J lost 2 bases, and 9 bases lay in between. The CDR3 consists of 13 residues. CDR3 coding DNA: TGTGCCAGCAGGTTAGACTCCACAGATACGCAGTATTTT. Its protein product is CASRLDSTDTQYF.

J is TRBJ2-7 and V is TRBV30; possible D gene TRBD1, 6 bases. The CDR3 loop spans 10 amino acids. CDR1 is GTSNPN and CDR2 is SVGIG in the germline V gene (reference sequence). V lost 7 bases and J 4 bases, leaving 8 bases between the germline ends. CDR3 coding DNA: TGTGCCTCAGGGGTTTACGAGCAGTACTTC. Translation: CASGVYEQYF. The complete variable domain, with remaining parts taken from reference TRBV30 and TRBJ2-7, reads SQTIHQWPATLVQPVGSPLSLECTVEGTSNPNLYWYRQAAGRGLQLLFYSVGIGQISSEVPQNLSASRPQDRQFILSSKKLLLSDSGFYLCASGVYEQYFGPGTRLTVT.

This chain connects TRBV30 to TRBJ2-5, with D perhaps TRBD1 (6 bases). The CDR3 is made up of 14 amino acids. In germline, CDR1 is GTSNPN, CDR2 SVGIG (reference sequence). Trimming left V 4 bases short and J 3 bases short, with 15 bases between. The CDR3 protein is CAWNRGHTKETQYF. The CDR3 coding sequence is TGTGCCTGGAATCGGGGACACACTAAAGAGACCCAGTACTTC.

The rearrangement uses TRBV11-2 and TRBJ1-2, with D possibly being TRBD1 (5 bases). The CDR3 runs 13 residues. Germline CDR1 is SGHAT and CDR2 is FQNNGV. The ends were cut back, 2 bases at V and 5 bases at J, with 9 bases in the middle. The CDR3 DNA sequence: TGTGCCAGCAGCTTACGACAGAAGTATGGCTACACCTTC. Its protein product is CASSLRQKYGYTF.

The chain has TRBV20-1 and TRBJ1-5; tentative D call: TRBD1 (5 bases). Germline V CDR1 and CDR2: DFQATT, SNEGSKA (reference sequence). The CDR3 has 12 residues. V lost 3 bases, J lost 9 bases, and 12 bases lay in between. The CDR3 DNA reads as TGCAGTGCTAGTGGGGCGCCAGGGCCCCAGCATTTT. Its translation is CSASGAPGPQHF.

The V call is TRBV9, the J call TRBJ2-1, with TRBD2 matching over 10 bases. The germline gives CDR1 SGDLS, CDR2 YYNGEE. Germline trimming cut 4 bases from V and 10 bases from J; bases unmatched to any gene: 8. The length of the CDR3 is 14 residues. Written as DNA, the CDR3 is TGTGCCAGCAGCATCAGCGGGAGGGCCGGAGAGCAGTTCTTC. Protein product: CASSISGRAGEQFF.